These 17 T cell receptor beta chains share one sample of origin, sequenced in a study of T cell responses to AZD1222 COVID-19 vaccine. The table came from immunoSEQ multiplex PCR; TCRdb's copy has only in-frame clones and leaves some out. The table shows about 140,000 clones, with 85% to 95% occurring only once. The specimen was peripheral blood, collected on day 0 of AZD1222 vaccination. The receptors were gathered from an adult in good health.

The chain employs TRBV27 and TRBJ1-1; D is unresolved. V lost 7 bases and J lost 0, with 18 bases in between. Germline values: CDR1 MNHEY, CDR2 SMNVEV (reference sequence). The CDR3 runs to 16 residues. CDR3 coding DNA: TGTGCCAGCACCTCCAGAGAAAGGCTTATGAACACTGAAGCTTTCTTT. Amino acid sequence: CASTSRERLMNTEAFF.

This clone was seen just once. The J gene is TRBJ2-1, the V gene TRBV5-1; 14 nucleotides align to TRBD2. The CDR3 is 16 residues long. V dropped 4 bases and J dropped 9; count of bases not matched to a gene: 9. Germline V gene lookup returns CDR1 SGHRS and CDR2 YFSETQ. CDR3: CASSATSGRAYGEQFF. As DNA, the CDR3 is TGCGCCAGCAGCGCGACTAGCGGGAGGGCCTATGGTGAGCAGTTCTTC. The variable domain in full, completed from reference TRBV5-1 and TRBJ2-1, reads KAGVTQTPRYLIKTRGQQVTLSCSPISGHRSVSWYQQTPGQGLQFLFEYFSETQRNKGNFPGRFSGRQFSNSRSEMNVSTLELGDSALYLCASSATSGRAYGEQFFGPGTRLTVL.

The CDR3 protein is CASSLDAGTKETQYF. CDR3 in DNA: TGTGCCAGCAGCTTAGATGCGGGGACTAAAGAGACCCAGTACTTC. V usage is TRBV11-3 and J usage is TRBJ2-5, with 7 bases matching TRBD2. V lost 0 bases to trimming and J lost 3 bases; unmatched junction nucleotides: 4. This CDR3 contains 15 residues. Germline V gives CDR1 SGHNT, CDR2 YENEEA.

The count of this clone is one. The chain uses TRBV4-3 and TRBJ2-3; D is unresolved. CDR1 and CDR2 (germline): LGHNA, YSLEER. V shed 0 bases and J shed 1 base, with 17 bases lying between them. The CDR3 length is 18 residues. CDR3 sequence (DNA): TGCGCCAGCAGCCAAGAGGATCAGACACCACCCGGCACAGATACGCAGTATTTT. This codes for CASSQEDQTPPGTDTQYF.

The chain joins TRBV6-1 to TRBJ1-2; D is undetermined. V lost 1 base to trimming and J lost 4 bases, with 7 bases between them. CDR1 MNHNS and CDR2 SASEGT come from the germline V gene. The CDR3 consists of 13 residues. The CDR3 nucleotides read TGTGCCAGCAGTGAAGTACAACCCTATGGCTACACCTTC. Translation: CASSEVQPYGYTF.

The genes are TRBV5-5 and TRBJ2-2, with D tentatively TRBD1 (6 bases). Germline loops: CDR1 SGHKS, CDR2 YYEKEE (reference sequence). Deletions cut 4 bases from V and 9 bases from J, with 10 bases between. The CDR3 is 12 amino acids. As DNA, the CDR3 is TGTGCCAGCAGCCGAGGGGGACGGGAGCTGTTTTTT. Translation: CASSRGGRELFF.

The rearrangement links TRBV18 to TRBJ1-2, with D uncertain. V was shortened by 4 bases and J by 8 bases, with 14 bases between the two germline ends. Germline-derived CDR1 and CDR2 are KGHSH and LQKENI. The CDR3 covers 13 residues. The CDR3 coding sequence is TGTGCCAGCTCACGGGATTATGGTGGCGGCTACACCTTC. This encodes CASSRDYGGGYTF.

The chain joins TRBV11-3 to TRBJ2-2; D perhaps matches TRBD1 (6 bases). Germline V gene sequence: CDR1 SGHNT, CDR2 YENEEA. The length of the CDR3 is 14 residues. V was shortened by 5 bases and J by 7 bases, with 14 bases between the two germline ends. The CDR3 region is CASSDGTQRGELFF. CDR3 sequence (DNA): TGTGCCAGCAGCGATGGGACACAGCGCGGGGAGCTGTTTTTT.

The chain combines TRBV11-3 with TRBJ2-7; D is perhaps TRBD1 or TRBD2 (6 bases each). The ends were cut back, 8 bases at V and 4 bases at J, with 18 bases in the middle. Germline loops: CDR1 SGHNT, CDR2 YENEEA. The CDR3 sequence is 14 residues long. The CDR3 reads CASAGRDKTYEQYF. The CDR3 DNA sequence: TGTGCCAGCGCGGGGCGGGACAAAACTTACGAGCAGTACTTC.

This chain connects TRBV4-2 to TRBJ1-2; D perhaps matches TRBD1 (5 bases). CDR1 and CDR2 (germline): LGHNA, YNFKEQ. This CDR3 is built from 15 residues. Trimming pared 4 bases from V and 4 bases from J, leaving 16 bases between. In DNA form, the CDR3 reads TGTGCCAGCAGCCGAGAAACGACAGTGACCTATGGCTACACCTTC. Residues: CASSRETTVTYGYTF.

The rearrangement links TRBV29-1 to TRBJ1-2, with D unclear. V was shortened by 6 bases and J by 2 bases, with 22 bases between the two germline ends. The CDR3 has 16 amino acids. Germline CDR1 SQVTM, CDR2 ANQGSEA. The CDR3 sequence is CSVGRTYLPSNYGYTF. CDR3 sequence (DNA): TGCAGCGTAGGGCGGACTTACCTACCATCGAACTATGGCTACACCTTC.

The chain uses TRBV28 and TRBJ1-2; no definite D call. The V end was cut by 6 bases, the J end by 3 bases, with 8 bases between. Germline V gene sequence: CDR1 MDHEN, CDR2 SYDVKM. The CDR3 has 12 amino acids. CDR3 coding DNA: TGTGCCAGCAGACAATATGACTATGGCTACACCTTC. It translates to CASRQYDYGYTF.

Only one count was recorded for this clone. V gene TRBV7-2 combines with J gene TRBJ2-7, with unresolved D. Trimming left V 3 bases short and J 4 bases short, with 13 bases between. Germline-derived CDR1 and CDR2 are SGHTA and FQGNSA. CDR3 length equals 14 residues. This chain's CDR3 is CASSFLHPAYEQYF. The CDR3 region has the DNA TGTGCCAGCAGCTTCCTGCACCCAGCTTACGAGCAGTACTTC.

V usage is TRBV6-2 or TRBV6-3 and J usage is TRBJ1-2, with 8 positions matching TRBD1. The CDR3 covers 13 residues. Trimming took 4 bases from V and 7 from J; bases not matched to a gene: 5. Germline CDR1 reads MNHEY; CDR2 reads SVGEGT. CDR3 bases: TGTGCCAGCAGTTCTCGGACAGGGTCTGGCTACACCTTC. This sequence encodes CASSSRTGSGYTF.

V is TRBV11-2 and J is TRBJ2-1; TRBD1 might be the D (6 bases). With 5 bases removed from V and 8 bases from J, the gap between germline ends came to 19 bases. Germline V gene sequence: CDR1 SGHAT, CDR2 FQNNGV. The CDR3 runs 15 residues. Here the CDR3 DNA reads TGTGCCAGCAGCCTGGGGGCTATCCCCGACTATGAGCAGTTCTTC. Protein sequence: CASSLGAIPDYEQFF.

The chain uses TRBV3-1 (or the pseudogene TRBV3-2) and TRBJ1-2; no reliable D call. The CDR3 totals 14 residues. The V gene's germline CDR1 is LGHDT and CDR2 YNNKEL (reference sequence). The V gene lost 0 bases and the J gene lost 4 bases, with 9 bases spanning the gap. In DNA, the CDR3 is TGTGCCAGCAGCCAAGATGTGGGCAGCTATGGCTACACCTTC. This sequence encodes CASSQDVGSYGYTF.

The rearrangement uses TRBV28 and TRBJ1-3, with D unresolved. Germline V lookup: CDR1 MDHEN, CDR2 SYDVKM. CDR3 length equals 14 residues. Trimming took 3 bases from V and 4 from J, leaving 10 bases between them. CDR3 sequence (DNA): TGTGCCAGCAGTTTTGGGTCTTCCGGAAACACCATATATTTT. Translated: CASSFGSSGNTIYF.